These 22 T cell receptor beta chains share one sample of origin, sequenced in a study of OX40 agonist ivuxolimab in advanced cancers. Repertoires were generated with immunoSEQ multiplex PCR, while TCRdb's copy carries only in-frame clones and drops some. The profile shows tens of thousands of clones, approximately 80% of them singletons. This sample comprised CD4+ or CD8+ T cells sorted from blood, obtained in a trial of the OX40 agonist ivuxolimab. All receptors come from an adult with an advanced solid tumor such as melanoma, head and neck, liver or kidney cancer.

The sample holds a few counts of this clone. V and J are TRBV9 and TRBJ1-3; TRBD1 aligns across 9 bases. The length of the CDR3 is 17 residues. Per the germline V gene, CDR1 is SGDLS and CDR2 is YYNGEE. V lost 0 bases and J lost 0; bases outside the gene matches: 4. DNA of the CDR3: TGTGCCAGCAGCGTAGGGGACAGGGAGCTCTCTGGAAACACCATATATTTT. Translated: CASSVGDRELSGNTIYF.

The gene calls are TRBV19 and TRBJ2-7; weak D call: TRBD1 (5 bases). CDR1 and CDR2 (germline): LNHDA, SQIVND (reference sequence). There are 14 residues in the CDR3. Trimming removed 6 bases at V and 9 bases at J, with 21 bases between. The CDR3 DNA follows: TGTGCCAGTAGCACCGACAGCCGCCTATTTGGGCAGTACTTC. Translation gives CASSTDSRLFGQYF.

The rearrangement uses TRBV5-1 and TRBJ2-3; D call uncertain. The CDR3 has 14 amino acids. The germline V and J ends were trimmed by 3 bases and 0 bases, with 8 bases remaining between them. Germline CDR1 reads SGHRS; CDR2 reads YFSETQ. CDR3 in amino acids: CASSYGSSTDTQYF. As DNA, the CDR3 is TGCGCCAGCAGCTACGGGTCTAGCACAGATACGCAGTATTTT.

The chain joins TRBV18 to TRBJ2-7; no clear D gene. Trimming cost V 1 base and J 2 bases, with 9 bases left between them. Germline CDR1 KGHSH, CDR2 LQKENI. The length of the CDR3 is 14 residues. CDR3 DNA: TGTGCCAGCTCACCACAAAACAGCGCCTACGAGCAGTACTTC. It is translated as CASSPQNSAYEQYF. The full variable domain, its missing parts supplied by reference TRBV18 and TRBJ2-7, is NAGVMQNPRHLVRRRGQEARLRCSPMKGHSHVYWYRQLPEEGLKFMVYLQKENIIDESGMPKERFSAEFPKEGPSILRIQQVVRGDSAAYFCASSPQNSAYEQYFGPGTRLTVT.

The rearrangement links TRBV19 to TRBJ1-4; D is unclear. The CDR3 totals 14 residues. CDR1 is LNHDA and CDR2 is SQIVND in the germline V gene (reference sequence). The V gene lost 3 bases and the J gene lost 8 bases, with 13 bases spanning the gap. The CDR3 is CASSIGFRPEKLFF. The CDR3, as DNA: TGTGCCAGTAGTATTGGATTCCGTCCCGAAAAACTGTTTTTT.

The chain is built from TRBV4-1 and TRBJ1-2, with D tentatively TRBD1 (6 bases). Trimming left V 5 bases short and J 7 bases short, with 20 bases between. Germline loops: CDR1 MGHRA, CDR2 YSYEKL. CDR3 length equals 15 residues. CDR3 in DNA: TGCGCCAGCAGCGCGCGACAGGAGATGTGGTCTGGCTACACCTTC. Protein sequence: CASSARQEMWSGYTF.

J is TRBJ2-3 and V is TRBV7-3; TRBD1 aligns across 7 bases. With 0 bases clipped from V and 3 bases from J, the junction kept 9 bases outside the gene matches. Germline V gene sequence: CDR1 SGHTA, CDR2 FQGTGA. The CDR3 runs 17 residues. The CDR3 spells CASSLTSGTAYTDTQYF. The CDR3 bases are TGTGCCAGCAGCTTAACGTCCGGGACAGCCTATACAGATACGCAGTATTTT.

The V call is TRBV18, the J call TRBJ2-1, with D possibly matching TRBD1 (6 bases). The CDR3 has 16 residues. CDR1 is KGHSH and CDR2 is LQKENI in the germline V gene. With 0 bases removed from V and 1 base from J, the gap between germline ends came to 10 bases. This chain's CDR3 is CASSPPNRVSYNEQFF. In nucleotides, the CDR3 is TGTGCCAGCTCACCACCGAACAGGGTGTCCTACAATGAGCAGTTCTTC. The full variable domain, in which reference TRBV18 and TRBJ2-1 provide the parts outside the CDR3, is NAGVMQNPRHLVRRRGQEARLRCSPMKGHSHVYWYRQLPEEGLKFMVYLQKENIIDESGMPKERFSAEFPKEGPSILRIQQVVRGDSAAYFCASSPPNRVSYNEQFFGPGTRLTVL.

This clone came up a few times. The chain is built from TRBV18 and TRBJ1-1, with D possibly TRBD1 on 5 matching bases. Between the trimmed V and J ends, which lost 2 bases and 1 base, there was a span of 8 bases. Germline CDR1 is KGHSH and CDR2 is LQKENI. The length of the CDR3 is 14 residues. CDR3: CASSPGAGNTEAFF. CDR3 DNA sequence: TGTGCCAGCTCACCAGGGGCGGGGAACACTGAAGCTTTCTTT.

The genes are TRBV7-3 and TRBJ1-1, with D unclear. The CDR3 has 13 amino acids. V was trimmed by 0 bases and J by 8 bases, leaving 10 bases between them. The germline CDR1 and CDR2 sequences are SGHTA and FQGTGA. CDR3 in amino acids: CASSLTVVGEAFF. DNA of the CDR3: TGTGCCAGCAGCTTAACGGTGGTGGGAGAAGCTTTCTTT.

The chain employs TRBV7-2 and TRBJ1-5; D is undetermined. The CDR3 sequence is 13 residues long. CDR1 is SGHTA, CDR2 FQGNSA, per germline. Trimming took 4 bases from V and 5 from J, leaving 9 bases between them. The CDR3 is CASSSYLDQPQHF. Written as DNA, the CDR3 is TGTGCCAGCAGCTCGTATCTCGATCAGCCCCAGCATTTT.

This chain links TRBV7-3 with TRBJ2-1; TRBD2 matches at 8 bases. Losses at the gene ends were 2 bases for V and 6 bases for J; bases not matched to a gene: 0. Germline V lookup: CDR1 SGHTA, CDR2 FQGTGA. The CDR3 is 13 residues long. The CDR3 sequence is CASSLGTSNEQFF. For the CDR3, the DNA is TGTGCCAGCAGCTTAGGGACTAGCAATGAGCAGTTCTTC.

The chain employs TRBV28 and TRBJ1-1, with 7 nucleotides matching TRBD1. CDR1 is MDHEN, CDR2 SYDVKM, per germline. The CDR3 has 14 amino acids. J gave up 4 bases and V 4 bases, and 6 bases lay outside the gene matches. Here the CDR3 DNA reads TGTGCCAGCAGTTCCCAGGGGGAGGCCACTGAAGCTTTCTTT. Translated: CASSSQGEATEAFF.

This clone was seen only a few times. The chain uses TRBV27 and TRBJ2-1, with D hard to call. V lost 6 bases to trimming and J lost 4 bases, with 10 bases between them. Germline assignment: CDR1 MNHEY and CDR2 SMNVEV (reference sequence). The CDR3 extends over 13 amino acids. CDR3 DNA: TGTGCCAGCAGGGTTTCCCTTTACAATGAGCAGTTCTTC. The encoded protein is CASRVSLYNEQFF.

V and J are TRBV10-3 and TRBJ1-5, with a possible D match to TRBD1 (6 bases). The CDR3 has 14 residues. V shed 6 bases and J shed 4 bases, with 13 bases lying between them. CDR1 and CDR2 from the germline V gene are ENHRY and SYGVKD. In DNA form, the CDR3 reads TGTGCCATCAGCAAACAGGGAGCGAATCAGCCCCAGCATTTT. Amino acid sequence: CAISKQGANQPQHF.

V and J are TRBV6-1 and TRBJ2-2, with 9 bases aligning to TRBD1. Looked up from germline, CDR1 is MNHNS and CDR2 is SASEGT. This CDR3 spans 13 amino acids. J lost 4 bases, V lost 10 bases, and 4 bases had no gene match. The CDR3, as DNA: TGTGCCATCGGACAGGGGATCACCGGGGAGCTGTTTTTT. It translates to CAIGQGITGELFF.

The chain is built from TRBV7-9 and TRBJ2-3, with 13 bases that match TRBD2. V shed 5 bases and J 4 bases; nucleotides not matched to a gene: 3. CDR3 size: 15 residues. Germline V gene data show CDR1 as SEHNR and CDR2 as FQNEAQ (reference sequence). CDR3 DNA sequence: TGTGCCAGCAGCACCACTAGCGGGAGGGCAGATACGCAGTATTTT. It specifies CASSTTSGRADTQYF.

V gene TRBV4-1 combines with J gene TRBJ2-1; the match to TRBD2 covers 11 bases. CDR1 and CDR2 from the germline V gene are MGHRA and YSYEKL. There are 18 residues in the CDR3. Trimming cost V 1 base and J 7 bases; bases outside gene matches: 12. The chain's CDR3 is CASSQGARLAGYGNEQFF. The CDR3 DNA reads TGCGCCAGCAGCCAAGGGGCGAGACTAGCGGGGTATGGGAATGAGCAGTTCTTC.

The chain employs TRBV4-1 and TRBJ1-5, with no clear D. The germline V and J ends were trimmed by 4 bases and 2 bases, with 12 bases remaining between them. The CDR3 has 15 amino acids. From germline, CDR1 is MGHRA and CDR2 YSYEKL. The CDR3 sequence is CASSPLVRGNQPQHF. In DNA, the CDR3 is TGCGCCAGCAGCCCCCTGGTCCGAGGCAATCAGCCCCAGCATTTT.

This CDR3 is CASSELGFYEQYF. The CDR3 DNA follows: TGTGCCAGCAGTGAATTGGGGTTCTACGAGCAGTACTTC. The chain employs TRBV6-5 and TRBJ2-7; no reliable D call. In germline, CDR1 is MNHEY, CDR2 SVGAGI. The length of the CDR3 is 13 residues. Trimming shortened V by 5 bases and J by 3 bases, and 11 bases separated the two germline ends.

The genes are TRBV5-3 and TRBJ1-2; no reliable D call. TRBV5-3 is identified as an open reading frame with a role that is uncertain. The CDR3 has 18 amino acids. V gave up 4 bases and J gave up 0 bases, with 22 bases separating them. The DNA for the CDR3 is TGTGCCAGAAGCGCCTCTCCGGGCGCCAACGCTTCTAACTATGGCTACACCTTC. Encoded protein: CARSASPGANASNYGYTF.

V gene TRBV5-1 combines with J gene TRBJ1-2; D is undetermined. CDR3 length: 15 residues. Trimming cost V 4 bases and J 6 bases, with 19 bases left between them. Germline V lookup: CDR1 SGHRS, CDR2 YFSETQ. The CDR3 nucleotides read TGCGCCAGCAGCCCGAACTCGGTGGGGTCGGATGGCTACACCTTC. Translation gives CASSPNSVGSDGYTF.